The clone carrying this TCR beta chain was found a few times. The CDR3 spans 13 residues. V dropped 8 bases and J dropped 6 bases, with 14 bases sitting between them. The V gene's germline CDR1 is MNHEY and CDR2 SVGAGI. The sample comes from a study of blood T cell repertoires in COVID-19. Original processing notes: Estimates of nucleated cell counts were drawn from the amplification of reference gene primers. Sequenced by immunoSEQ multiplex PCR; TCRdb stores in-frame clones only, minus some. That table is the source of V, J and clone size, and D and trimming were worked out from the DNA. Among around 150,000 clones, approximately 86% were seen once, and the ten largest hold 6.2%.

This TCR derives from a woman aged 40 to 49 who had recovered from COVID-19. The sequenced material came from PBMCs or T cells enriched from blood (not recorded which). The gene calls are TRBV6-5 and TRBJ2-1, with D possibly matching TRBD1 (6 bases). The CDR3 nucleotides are TGTGCCAGCCTAGTCTGGGGGCGCAATGAGCAGTTCTTC. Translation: CASLVWGRNEQFF.